The next 30 T cell receptor beta chains were all read from a single sample in a study of blood T cell repertoires in COVID-19. TCRdb's copy holds only in-frame clones and misses some; the assay was immunoSEQ multiplex PCR. The table shows approximately 130,000 clones, with approximately 89% occurring only once. Source material: peripheral blood. The receptor source for this set is a human donor in a cohort sampled during active COVID-19.

The CDR3 reads CATSEGAYGYTF. The CDR3, as DNA: TGTGCCACCAGTGAGGGGGCGTATGGCTACACCTTC. J is TRBJ1-2 and V is TRBV24-1, with D possibly being TRBD1 (6 bases). CDR3 length: 12 residues. V gave up 4 bases and J gave up 5 bases, with 7 bases separating them. CDR1 is KGHDR, CDR2 SFDVKD, per germline.

The V call is TRBV6-5, the J call TRBJ1-6, with TRBD1 identical over 8 bases. Looked up from germline, CDR1 is MNHEY and CDR2 is SVGAGI. Trimming removed 6 bases from V and 9 bases from J; junction bases left unmatched: 10. The CDR3 covers 15 residues. In nucleotides, the CDR3 is TGTGCCAGCAGCCCCCCCGGACAGGGAACTTCACCCCTCCACTTT. Amino acid sequence: CASSPPGQGTSPLHF.

V is TRBV5-6 and J is TRBJ1-1; TRBD1 matches 9 bases. This CDR3 region has 16 residues. J lost 0 bases, V lost 0 bases, and 3 bases had no gene match. Germline CDR1 and CDR2: SGHDT and YYEEEE. CDR3 sequence: CASSLAGTGMNTEAFF. The CDR3 DNA reads as TGTGCCAGCAGCTTGGCCGGGACAGGGATGAACACTGAAGCTTTCTTT.

V is TRBV27 and J is TRBJ1-1; possibly TRBD1 for D (5 bases). The V and J ends lost 1 base and 2 bases respectively, with 11 bases between them. Per germline, CDR1 MNHEY and CDR2 SMNVEV (reference sequence). CDR3 length: 15 amino acids. The CDR3 is CASSLWGDSNTEAFF. The DNA of the CDR3 is TGTGCCAGCAGTTTATGGGGGGACTCTAACACTGAAGCTTTCTTT.

The gene calls are TRBV10-3 and TRBJ1-2, with D perhaps TRBD1 (5 bases). The CDR3 is 12 amino acids. Per the germline V gene, CDR1 is ENHRY and CDR2 is SYGVKD. The V end lost 4 bases, the J end lost 6 bases, and 9 bases lay between the germline ends. DNA of the CDR3: TGTGCCATCAGTGGTTTAGGGGATGGCTACACCTTC. It yields the protein CAISGLGDGYTF.

The chain couples TRBV6-5 to TRBJ2-7, with 9 bases matching TRBD2. This CDR3 spans 15 amino acids. V lost 7 bases and J lost 7; bases outside the gene matches: 14. The V gene's germline CDR1 is MNHEY and CDR2 SVGAGI. This CDR3 is CASTRDLAGRSEQYV. In nucleotides, the CDR3 is TGTGCCAGCACCCGAGATCTAGCGGGACGGTCAGAGCAGTACGTC.

The chain joins TRBV10-2 to TRBJ1-2, with TRBD1 as a possible D gene (5 bases). This CDR3 has 13 residues. Trimming took 8 bases from V and 4 from J, leaving 14 bases between them. The germline CDR1 and CDR2 sequences are WSHSY and SAAADI. The CDR3 DNA follows: TGCGCCAGCGGGGACGGAGGGCCCTATGGCTACACCTTC. This encodes CASGDGGPYGYTF.

This clone has just a few counts. This sequence joins TRBV5-1 and TRBJ2-3; no reliable D call. This CDR3 has 13 amino acids. With 4 bases removed from V and 4 bases from J, the gap between germline ends came to 10 bases. Germline loops: CDR1 SGHRS, CDR2 YFSETQ. In DNA, the CDR3 is TGCGCCAGCAGCCTGAGCGCGGCAGATACGCAGTATTTT. It codes for CASSLSAADTQYF.

The chain joins TRBV5-1 to TRBJ2-5; D might be TRBD2 (6 bases). CDR1 and CDR2 from the germline V gene are SGHRS and YFSETQ. The CDR3 is made up of 15 amino acids. V lost 6 bases and J lost 5, with 20 bases in between. The CDR3 region has the DNA TGCGCCAGCACGCGGGACCGAGCGGACGGGGAGACCCAGTACTTC. As protein: CASTRDRADGETQYF.

The V and J genes are TRBV19 and TRBJ2-5, with TRBD1 matching over 7 bases. There are 13 residues in the CDR3. Germline CDR1 LNHDA, CDR2 SQIVND (reference sequence). The trim removed 5 bases at V and 1 base at J, leaving 1 base unmatched. The CDR3 protein is CASSQGVQETQYF. CDR3 bases: TGTGCCAGTAGTCAGGGGGTCCAAGAGACCCAGTACTTC.

The chain uses TRBV6-2 or TRBV6-3 and TRBJ1-5; D not resolved. V was trimmed by 0 bases and J by 0 bases, leaving 9 bases between them. The CDR3 length is 16 residues. CDR1 is MNHEY and CDR2 is SVGEGT in the germline V gene. For the CDR3, the DNA is TGTGCCAGCAGTTACTCAAGCGCGGATAGCAATCAGCCCCAGCATTTT. Protein: CASSYSSADSNQPQHF.

This chain uses TRBV3-1 (or the pseudogene TRBV3-2) with TRBJ1-1; TRBD1 matches 7 bases. Germline V gives CDR1 LGHDT, CDR2 YNNKEL (reference sequence). V trimming: 6 bases; J trimming: 5 bases; junction bases outside the gene matches: 9. The CDR3 spans 14 residues. The CDR3 sequence is CASRPTTGLTEAFF. As DNA, the CDR3 is TGTGCCAGCAGACCTACGACAGGGTTGACTGAAGCTTTCTTT.

The chain couples TRBV4-3 to TRBJ2-3; 14 bases match TRBD2. The CDR3 runs to 16 residues. Per the germline V gene, CDR1 is LGHNA and CDR2 is YSLEER. Trimming took 5 bases from V and 2 from J; bases not matched to a gene: 3. CDR3 region: CASSGLAGGLTDTQYF. CDR3 sequence (DNA): TGCGCCAGCAGCGGACTAGCGGGAGGCCTCACAGATACGCAGTATTTT.

The genes are TRBV7-9 and TRBJ2-5; maybe TRBD2 (6 bases). There are 15 residues in the CDR3. The ends were cut back, 2 bases at V and 5 bases at J, with 15 bases in the middle. Germline assignment: CDR1 SEHNR and CDR2 FQNEAQ (reference sequence). CDR3 sequence: CASSLSRGRGETQYF. CDR3 nucleotides: TGTGCCAGCAGCTTAAGTCGGGGGAGAGGGGAGACCCAGTACTTC.

V usage is TRBV13 and J usage is TRBJ1-2; D unresolved. Looked up from germline, CDR1 is PRHDT and CDR2 is FYEKMQ (reference sequence). V shed 0 bases and J shed 1 base, with 6 bases lying between them. The CDR3 spans 14 residues. The CDR3: CASSLGADNYGYTF. The CDR3 DNA reads TGTGCCAGCAGCTTAGGAGCGGATAACTATGGCTACACCTTC.

The chain uses TRBV5-1 and TRBJ1-1; 11 bases align to TRBD1. J lost 4 bases, V lost 0 bases, and 5 bases had no gene match. Germline loops: CDR1 SGHRS, CDR2 YFSETQ. This CDR3 is 16 amino acids long. In DNA form, the CDR3 reads TGCGCCAGCAGCTTGGGTTTGGACAGGGGGCCCACTGAAGCTTTCTTT. It translates to CASSLGLDRGPTEAFF.

This clone was counted only a few times. The V and J genes are TRBV27 and TRBJ2-5; perhaps TRBD2 as D (6 bases). With 5 bases removed from V and 1 base from J, the gap between germline ends came to 8 bases. CDR1 and CDR2 (germline): MNHEY, SMNVEV (reference sequence). The CDR3 runs to 13 residues. CDR3 amino acids: CASSGRFQETQYF. Written as DNA, the CDR3 is TGTGCCAGCAGTGGGAGGTTCCAAGAGACCCAGTACTTC.

CDR3 loop: CASSQSRRNSYEQYF. The CDR3 nucleotides read TGCGCCAGCAGTCAATCGAGGCGAAACTCCTACGAGCAGTACTTC. The V call is TRBV23-1, the J call TRBJ2-7; D uncertain. TRBV23-1 is an ORF, with its function uncertain. With 0 bases removed from V and 0 bases from J, the gap between germline ends came to 9 bases. This CDR3 has 15 amino acids.

This clone was found once. The V call is TRBV7-9, the J call TRBJ2-7; 8 nucleotides match TRBD1. The CDR3 length is 15 residues. V shed 2 bases and J 3 bases; nucleotides not matched to a gene: 6. Germline-derived CDR1 and CDR2 are SEHNR and FQNEAQ (reference sequence). CDR3 sequence: CASSLRRTGSYEQYF. The CDR3 coding sequence is TGTGCCAGCAGCTTACGCAGGACAGGGAGCTACGAGCAGTACTTC.

V gene TRBV9 combines with J gene TRBJ1-4, with 9 nucleotides matching TRBD1. The germline gives CDR1 SGDLS, CDR2 YYNGEE. CDR3 size: 14 residues. V shed 3 bases and J 7 bases; nucleotides not matched to a gene: 4. As DNA, the CDR3 is TGTGCCAGCAGCGGACAGGGGGTGGGTGAAAAACTGTTTTTT. Amino acid sequence: CASSGQGVGEKLFF.

This clone has a handful of counts. The rearrangement uses TRBV9 and TRBJ1-1; D perhaps matches TRBD1 (5 bases). The CDR3 has 15 residues. The V and J ends lost 3 bases and 3 bases respectively, with 15 bases between them. Per the germline V gene, CDR1 is SGDLS and CDR2 is YYNGEE. This CDR3 reads CASSAPRQRDTEAFF. CDR3 DNA: TGTGCCAGCAGCGCCCCAAGACAGCGGGACACTGAAGCTTTCTTT.

This sequence joins TRBV6-5 and TRBJ1-1; perhaps TRBD1 as D (6 bases). V was shortened by 10 bases and J by 1 base, with 13 bases between the two germline ends. This CDR3 spans 13 amino acids. Per the germline V gene, CDR1 is MNHEY and CDR2 is SVGAGI. CDR3 sequence: CATTRDKNTEAFF. Written as DNA, the CDR3 is TGTGCCACGACCCGGGACAAGAACACTGAAGCTTTCTTT.

The V and J genes are TRBV4-3 and TRBJ2-7, with D unresolved. Trimming took 1 base from V and 3 from J, leaving 16 bases between them. Per germline, CDR1 LGHNA and CDR2 YSLEER. There are 16 residues in the CDR3. The CDR3 region has the DNA TGCGCCAGCAGCCAAGTGGTCGGCAGGCCTGACTACGAGCAGTACGTC. This gives the protein CASSQVVGRPDYEQYV.

The chain combines TRBV5-4 with TRBJ2-1; D ambiguous. V gave up 0 bases and J gave up 4 bases, with 8 bases separating them. The CDR3 length is 14 residues. CDR1 SGHNT and CDR2 YYREEE come from the germline V gene (reference sequence). In DNA, the CDR3 is TGTGCCAGCAGCTTGGTGGGCCGTTACAATGAGCAGTTCTTC. Residues: CASSLVGRYNEQFF.

The V call is TRBV18, the J call TRBJ1-4, with no clear D. Trimming pared 0 bases from V and 4 bases from J, leaving 6 bases between. The CDR3 totals 14 residues. CDR1 KGHSH and CDR2 LQKENI come from the germline V gene. CDR3 nucleotides: TGTGCCAGCTCACCACCGTCCGTTAATGAAAAACTGTTTTTT. Protein product: CASSPPSVNEKLFF.

The chain uses TRBV5-1 and TRBJ1-3, with 8 bases aligning to TRBD1. There are 15 residues in the CDR3. J lost 2 bases, V lost 6 bases, and 7 bases had no gene match. Per germline, CDR1 SGHRS and CDR2 YFSETQ. CDR3 sequence: CASTRTGIAGNTIYF. CDR3 bases: TGCGCCAGCACCCGGACAGGGATTGCTGGAAACACCATATATTTT.

There are many counts of this clone. The chain is built from TRBV7-3 and TRBJ2-4, with D unclear. V lost 3 bases to trimming and J lost 4 bases, with 7 bases between them. Looked up from germline, CDR1 is SGHTA and CDR2 is FQGTGA. This CDR3 contains 13 residues. This chain's CDR3 is CASSFGPKNIQYF. CDR3 nucleotide sequence: TGTGCCAGCAGCTTTGGCCCGAAAAACATTCAGTACTTC.

This rearrangement joins TRBV19 to TRBJ1-5, with D unclear. The CDR3 runs to 15 residues. Trimming cost V 3 bases and J 0 bases, with 9 bases left between them. Germline V gene lookup returns CDR1 LNHDA and CDR2 SQIVND (reference sequence). In DNA, the CDR3 is TGTGCCAGTAGTATTGAGGACTTTAGCAATCAGCCCCAGCATTTT. This sequence encodes CASSIEDFSNQPQHF.

The gene calls are TRBV29-1 and TRBJ1-1; 8 bases line up with TRBD1. Looked up from germline, CDR1 is SQVTM and CDR2 is ANQGSEA. CDR3 length: 13 residues. The junction had 9 bases not matched to a gene; V was cut back by 7 bases and J by 5 bases. CDR3 sequence reads: CSGGQAPGTEAFF. The CDR3 nucleotides read TGCAGCGGGGGACAGGCCCCAGGGACTGAAGCTTTCTTT.

This chain uses TRBV28 with TRBJ2-2; D is uncertain. Per the germline V gene, CDR1 is MDHEN and CDR2 is SYDVKM. Trimming left V 3 bases short and J 6 bases short, with 5 bases between. There are 12 residues in the CDR3. CDR3 DNA sequence: TGTGCCAGCAGTTTCGGTTCCGGGGAGCTGTTTTTT. This gives the protein CASSFGSGELFF.